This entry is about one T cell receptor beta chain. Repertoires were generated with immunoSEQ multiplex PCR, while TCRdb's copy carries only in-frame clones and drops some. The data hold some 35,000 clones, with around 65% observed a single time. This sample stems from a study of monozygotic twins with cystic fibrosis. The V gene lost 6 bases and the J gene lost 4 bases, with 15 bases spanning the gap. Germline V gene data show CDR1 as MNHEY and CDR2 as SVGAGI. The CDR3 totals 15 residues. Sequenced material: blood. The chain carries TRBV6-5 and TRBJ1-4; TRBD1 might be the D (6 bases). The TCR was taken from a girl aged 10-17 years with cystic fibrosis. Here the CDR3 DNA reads TGTGCCAGCAGCCCGTTACAGGGACTTAATGAAAAACTGTTTTTT. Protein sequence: CASSPLQGLNEKLFF.